A selection of T cell receptor beta chains follows, all from one sample in a study of T cells in localized non-small cell lung cancer. Measured with immunoSEQ multiplex PCR; TCRdb has only the in-frame clones, and not every one. The profile covers about 46,000 clones, with 81% appearing a single time and over 15% taken by the ten largest. The material was peripheral blood mononuclear cells, obtained before any cancer treatment. These receptors were collected from a man aged 40-75 years with stage III lung adenocarcinoma. Both conserved end residues are part of each CDR3. The order of the fields is J gene, V gene, CDR3 protein.

j_gene: TRBJ2-7; v_gene: TRBV6-5; CDR3aa: CASSYRGGGIDEQYF
j_gene: TRBJ1-6; v_gene: TRBV30; CDR3aa: CAWSVTGYNSPLHF
j_gene: TRBJ2-7; v_gene: TRBV2; CDR3aa: CASWGVPSSYEQYF
j_gene: TRBJ2-5; v_gene: TRBV19; CDR3aa: CASSDDREETQYF
j_gene: TRBJ1-2; v_gene: TRBV5-1; CDR3aa: CASSSRTGGDYGYTF
j_gene: TRBJ2-5; v_gene: TRBV5-1; CDR3aa: CASSWTSGPETQYF
j_gene: TRBJ2-7; v_gene: TRBV4-2; CDR3aa: CASSQEPYSYEQYF
j_gene: TRBJ2-7; v_gene: TRBV5-1; CDR3aa: CASSHPAGTDSYEQYF
j_gene: TRBJ1-1; v_gene: TRBV10-3; CDR3aa: CAISKQTNTEAFF
j_gene: TRBJ1-2; v_gene: TRBV5-1; CDR3aa: CASSLTGGADYRGYTF
j_gene: TRBJ2-3; v_gene: TRBV19; CDR3aa: CASSIPGRTGPDTQYF
j_gene: TRBJ1-2; v_gene: TRBV19; CDR3aa: CASSILAGTNYGYTF
j_gene: TRBJ1-2; v_gene: TRBV6-6; CDR3aa: CASSRPGQSFYGYTF
j_gene: TRBJ2-3; v_gene: TRBV4-1; CDR3aa: CASSLAGVKDTQYF
j_gene: TRBJ2-3; v_gene: TRBV4-2; CDR3aa: CASSQGTSGGHTDTQYF
j_gene: TRBJ1-1; v_gene: TRBV18; CDR3aa: CASSPSKVTVNTEAFF
j_gene: TRBJ2-2; v_gene: TRBV7-8; CDR3aa: CASSPGLAGATGELFF
j_gene: TRBJ2-5; v_gene: TRBV28; CDR3aa: CASSRSRVGETQYF
j_gene: TRBJ2-3; v_gene: TRBV5-1; CDR3aa: CASSLSLAGVTDTQYF
j_gene: TRBJ2-1; v_gene: TRBV27; CDR3aa: CASSLAALGTGYAEQFF
j_gene: TRBJ2-1; v_gene: TRBV27; CDR3aa: CASQLAGGIYNEQFF
j_gene: TRBJ1-3; v_gene: TRBV6-1; CDR3aa: CASWTGGGLNTIYF
j_gene: TRBJ1-6; v_gene: TRBV11-2; CDR3aa: CASSVKGDSPLHF
j_gene: TRBJ2-3; v_gene: TRBV7-7; CDR3aa: CASSLTSGGLTDTQYF
j_gene: TRBJ1-4; v_gene: TRBV27; CDR3aa: CASSPLANEKLFF
j_gene: TRBJ2-7; v_gene: TRBV19; CDR3aa: CASLDRVSYEQYF
j_gene: TRBJ2-7; v_gene: TRBV9; CDR3aa: CASSVEGGLTYEQYF
j_gene: TRBJ2-5; v_gene: TRBV7-3; CDR3aa: CASSPRPVETQYF